This T cell receptor beta chain was captured in a study of T cells after yellow fever vaccination. Each CDR3 protein is one row after TCRdb ran MiXCR on the 5' RACE reads. The sample records 250,000 or so distinct CDR3 sequences, approximately 3.6% being singletons. This clonotype appeared many times. This clonotype originated in a man aged 18 to 30 who received the YFV17D yellow fever vaccine. The material was PBMCs, obtained 15 days after the yellow fever booster vaccination.

The CDR3 loop reads CASSVGLADHNEQFF. The CDR3 region has the DNA TGCGCCAGCAGCGTGGGACTAGCGGATCACAATGAGCAGTTCTTC. The chain uses TRBV5-1 and TRBJ2-1, with TRBD2 identical over 11 bases. The CDR3 runs to 15 residues. Germline CDR1 reads SGHRS; CDR2 reads YFSETQ. V dropped 4 bases and J dropped 5; count of bases not matched to a gene: 5.